Here is one T cell receptor (beta chain) with its context. The entry originates in a study of identical twins. TCRdb processed the 5' RACE reads anew with MiXCR; each CDR3 protein has one entry. The sample has about 1.7 million distinct CDR3 sequences, under 35% seen once; the top ten hold about 0.27%. The source material was cord blood. The TCR comes from a newborn girl in good health.

The CDR3 reads CSAQPLAGGPGTQYF. In DNA, the CDR3 is TGCAGTGCTCAGCCACTAGCGGGGGGGCCGGGAACGCAGTATTTT. The V call is TRBV20-1, the J call TRBJ2-3; the match to TRBD2 covers 13 bases. Germline V gives CDR1 DFQATT, CDR2 SNEGSKA (reference sequence). With 5 bases clipped from V and 9 bases from J, the junction kept 11 bases outside the gene matches. The CDR3 has 15 residues.